The 10 T cell receptor beta chains in this list originate from one sample, sequenced in a study of identifying expanded T cells in peripheral blood. The repertoire was sequenced with immunoSEQ multiplex PCR; TCRdb's copy has only in-frame clones and lacks some. The sample contains some 77,000 clones, approximately 90% of which appear only once. Sequenced: blood. The receptors originated from a person aged 18 to 70 in good health.

The rearrangement links TRBV4-3 to TRBJ2-4; 7 positions agree with TRBD1. CDR1 and CDR2 (germline): LGHNA, YSLEER. This CDR3 is built from 18 residues. Trimming at V came to 0 bases and at J to 1 base, leaving 9 bases not matched to a gene. In DNA form, the CDR3 reads TGCGCCAGCAGCCAAGATAACAACAGGGGAAACGCCAAAAACATTCAGTACTTC. The encoded protein is CASSQDNNRGNAKNIQYF.

The V call is TRBV7-2, the J call TRBJ2-1, with 8 nucleotides matching TRBD2. J lost 5 bases, V lost 4 bases, and 7 bases had no gene match. Germline V gene data show CDR1 as SGHTA and CDR2 as FQGNSA. This CDR3 is built from 15 residues. CDR3 protein: CASSSRLARNNEQFF. The CDR3 DNA sequence: TGTGCCAGCAGCTCACGACTAGCGAGGAACAATGAGCAGTTCTTC.

This chain uses TRBV27 with TRBJ2-5, with 9 bases aligning to TRBD1. This CDR3 has 16 residues. Trimming at V came to 6 bases and at J to 5 bases, leaving 13 bases not matched to a gene. Germline V lookup: CDR1 MNHEY, CDR2 SMNVEV (reference sequence). The CDR3: CASSRLSDRGVETQYF. The CDR3 nucleotides read TGTGCCAGCAGCCGCCTATCGGACAGGGGAGTGGAGACCCAGTACTTC.

The chain couples TRBV7-2 to TRBJ2-2; tentative D call: TRBD2 (6 bases). Trimming removed 6 bases at V and 5 bases at J, with 13 bases between. Germline CDR1 SGHTA, CDR2 FQGNSA. The CDR3 covers 14 residues. The CDR3 coding sequence is TGTGCCAGCAGGGGGGGTCTCGGGACCGGGGAGCTGTTTTTT. The encoded protein is CASRGGLGTGELFF.

The CDR3 DNA is TGTGCCAGCAGTGAGGGGTTCGTGCAGTACTTC. Translating it yields CASSEGFVQYF. V is TRBV6-1 and J is TRBJ2-7, with D uncertain. This CDR3 spans 11 amino acids. CDR1 and CDR2 from the germline V gene are MNHNS and SASEGT. Trimming took 3 bases from V and 9 from J, leaving 9 bases between them.

This sequence joins TRBV7-7 and TRBJ2-2, with D possibly being TRBD1 (6 bases). V was shortened by 1 base and J by 5 bases, with 8 bases between the two germline ends. Germline lookup yields CDR1 SSHAT and CDR2 FNYEAQ (reference sequence). This CDR3 is built from 14 residues. The CDR3 DNA reads TGTGCCAGCAGCTTAGGGGGGCAGACCGGGGAGCTGTTTTTT. It yields the protein CASSLGGQTGELFF.

This chain uses TRBV7-9 with TRBJ2-7; unclear D gene. V was clipped by 5 bases and J by 4 bases, with 15 bases between them. This CDR3 contains 14 residues. Germline V lookup: CDR1 SEHNR, CDR2 FQNEAQ (reference sequence). In nucleotides, the CDR3 is TGTGCCAGCAGCCCAGATTCGTGGGGTTACGAGCAGTACTTC. The encoded protein is CASSPDSWGYEQYF.

The rearrangement joins TRBV2 to TRBJ1-2; TRBD1 might be the D (6 bases). The germline V gene encodes CDR1 SNHLY and CDR2 FYNNEI. Trimming took off 4 bases at V and 8 bases at J, with 14 bases between the two ends. This CDR3 contains 13 residues. The CDR3: CASSAQGGHGYTF. CDR3 coding DNA: TGTGCCAGCAGTGCACAGGGTGGGCACGGCTACACCTTC.

The chain combines TRBV7-9 with TRBJ1-3; D may be TRBD1 (5 bases). CDR1 and CDR2 from the germline V gene are SEHNR and FQNEAQ (reference sequence). Trimming removed 5 bases at V and 0 bases at J, with 8 bases between. The CDR3 loop spans 14 amino acids. The DNA for the CDR3 is TGTGCCAGCAGCCTTGGGGGCTCTGGAAACACCATATATTTT. Amino acids: CASSLGGSGNTIYF.

The chain employs TRBV13 and TRBJ2-3; 8 nucleotides line up with TRBD2. The CDR3 covers 13 residues. V was pared by 4 bases and J by 5 bases, with 2 bases of the junction left unmatched. Germline CDR1 reads PRHDT; CDR2 reads FYEKMQ (reference sequence). In nucleotides, the CDR3 is TGTGCCAGCAGCTCCCGGGGGGGAGATACGCAGTATTTT. Its protein product is CASSSRGGDTQYF.